The TCR beta chain described here comes from a study of regulatory dendritic cells for organ transplantation. Findings of the study overall: Naive CD4+ and CD8+ repertoires were highly diverse; memory CD8+ was most oligoclonal. Memory CD8+ clonal expansion seemed more limited with regulatory than mature dendritic cells. Between individuals, the alloreactive memory CD8+ T cell pool differed considerably.

This clone was seen a few times. The target antigen is unknown. Assay: immunoSEQ multiplex PCR; the TCRdb copy retains only in-frame clones and omits some. The sample consists of about 20,000 clones, roughly 69% of them appearing once. CD4+ or CD8+ T cells were sorted as naive CD45RA+ or memory CD45RO+. The material sequenced was memory CD4+ T cells from blood. Sample subset: CD45RO+ memory T cells. The sequence came from a human donor in good health.

The CDR3: CSAHRGQNTEAFF. The CDR3 DNA reads as TGCAGCGCCCACAGGGGGCAAAACACTGAAGCTTTCTTT. The gene calls are TRBV29-1 and TRBJ1-1, with 9 bases identical to TRBD1. V dropped 7 bases and J dropped 2; count of bases not matched to a gene: 5. The germline gives CDR1 SQVTM, CDR2 ANQGSEA. The CDR3 is 13 amino acids. The whole variable domain, remainder taken from reference TRBV29-1 and TRBJ1-1, is SAVISQKPSRDICQRGTSLTIQCQVDSQVTMMFWYRQQPGQSLTLIATANQGSEATYESGFVIDKFPISRPNLTFSTLTVSNMSPEDSSIYLCSAHRGQNTEAFFGQGTRLTVV.